This TCR beta chain was observed in a study of spatial heterogeneity in lung cancer. The CDR3 has 16 amino acids. Germline V CDR1 and CDR2: SGHVS, FQNEAQ. Trimming removed 6 bases from V and 0 bases from J; junction bases left unmatched: 5. The study, taken as a whole, reports: Expanded intratumoral alpha and beta TCR counts tracked tumor mutation counts.

The sample's time point: sample taken at primary tumor resection. Donors were some 72 untreated early-stage non-small cell lung cancer patients. TCRdb used MiXCR to reprocess the 5' RACE reads, holding one entry per CDR3 protein. The sample has under 7,000 distinct CDR3 sequences, around 9.1% seen once. In this sample, this clonotype is large. Its matching antigen is unknown. Sequenced here: lung tumor tissue, sampled at surgery. The chain recombines TRBV7-8 with TRBJ2-1; 10 nucleotides align to TRBD2. The clonotype originates from a female donor with early-stage non-small cell lung cancer. CDR3 amino acids: CASRELAGASYNEQFF. The CDR3 nucleotides read TGTGCCAGCAGGGAGCTAGCGGGGGCCTCCTACAATGAGCAGTTCTTC.